This paragraph reports one T cell receptor (beta chain). V trimming: 7 bases; J trimming: 3 bases; junction bases outside the gene matches: 6. CDR1 and CDR2 (germline): MDHEN, SYDVKM. The length of the CDR3 is 13 residues. This specimen belongs to a study of blood T cell repertoires in COVID-19. Data came from immunoSEQ multiplex PCR; TCRdb stores just in-frame clones and leaves some out. The sample includes 140,000 or so clones, about 84% of them seen just once. The TCR originated in a woman in her forties or fifties with acute or convalescent COVID-19. Sequencing used peripheral blood. This sequence joins TRBV28 and TRBJ2-7; 7 nucleotides align to TRBD2. The CDR3 DNA follows: TGTGCCAGCACCTGGGAGGGGAACTACGAGCAGTACTTC. It is translated as CASTWEGNYEQYF. The full variable domain, with the rest looked up from reference TRBV28 and TRBJ2-7, is DVKVTQSSRYLVKRTGEKVFLECVQDMDHENMFWYRQDPGLGLRLIYFSYDVKMKEKGDIPEGYSVSREKKERFSLILESASTNQTSMYLCASTWEGNYEQYFGPGTRLTVT.